Listed here is a single T cell receptor (beta chain). Its antigen is currently unknown. Through template switching, a universal primer site was introduced, and the cDNA contained unique molecular identifiers. TCRdb passed the 5' RACE reads through MiXCR, listing each CDR3 protein once. The sample has roughly 250,000 distinct CDR3 sequences, over 12% seen once; the top ten hold around 9.5%. This entry comes from a study of identical twins. CDR1 and CDR2 (germline): LGHNA, YNFKEQ. The CDR3 contains 13 residues. Trimming pared 8 bases from V and 2 bases from J, leaving 13 bases between. Study observations and caveats: Cord blood beta clonotypes that were abundant carried fewer insertions, and memory repertoires showed no such trend. Model-predicted out-of-frame TCR alpha sharing fell below observed values in monozygotic twins. Part of the zero-insertion signal could reflect confounding by invariant MAIT and iNKT cells.

The V gene is TRBV4-2, the J gene TRBJ2-7; D is unresolved. Sequenced material: memory (CD45RO+) T cells sorted from blood. This clonotype originated in a woman in her late teens or twenties in good health. CDR3 sequence reads: CASGTGGTYEQYF. The CDR3 bases are TGTGCCAGCGGTACTGGTGGGACCTACGAGCAGTACTTC.